The T cell receptor beta chain described here comes from a study of cytomegalovirus exposure and HLA in healthy donors. Study outcomes and limitations: Cytomegalovirus association was listed for 164 TCR beta chains. It was reportedly the case that the classifier diagnosed cytomegalovirus status with high specificity and sensitivity.

The assay was immunoSEQ multiplex PCR, and TCRdb's table has in-frame clones only and misses some. This table has about 170,000 clones, less than 90% appearing once. Points on this clone: Its antigen is unknown.

V dropped 0 bases and J dropped 7 bases, with 12 bases sitting between them. CDR1 LGHNA and CDR2 YSLEER come from the germline V gene. The CDR3 contains 14 residues. The rearrangement links TRBV4-3 to TRBJ1-2; tentatively, D is TRBD1 (5 bases). The material sequenced was PBMCs. The receptor was isolated from a young woman in good health and CMV-seronegative. The CDR3 region has the DNA TGCGCCAGCAGCCAAGATCTCCCAGGGCTTGGCTACACCTTC. Protein sequence: CASSQDLPGLGYTF.